Shown below are 2 T cell receptor beta chains from a single sample sequenced in a study of Graves' ophthalmopathy and Graves' hyperthyroidism. TCR beta CDR3 amplification used RNA transcripts. Amplification began with first-round RT-PCR using HTBI primers, then second-round multiplex PCR was performed. Each CDR3 protein gets one entry after TCRdb re-called the multiplex PCR reads with MiXCR. The sample consists of 300,000 to 400,000 distinct CDR3 sequences, approximately 18% of them appearing once. Sequenced sample: peripheral blood. Receptors were obtained from an adult woman with stable Graves' hyperthyroidism.

This clonotype was seen many times. The gene calls are TRBV7-2 and TRBJ2-7; 8 bases fit TRBD2. The V segment lost 3 bases and the J segment 6 bases; nucleotides outside the gene matches: 7. This CDR3 has 14 amino acids. Germline CDR1 is SGHTA and CDR2 is FQGNSA. CDR3 in amino acids: CASSFGTSVSEQYF. The DNA of the CDR3 is TGTGCCAGCAGCTTCGGGACTAGTGTCAGCGAGCAGTACTTC.

A remark on this clonotype: A read error may explain this, as a much larger clone is one base away. The chain carries TRBV9 and TRBJ2-5, with 8 bases identical to TRBD1. V shed 7 bases, J shed 9 bases, and the junction held 14 bases outside the gene matches. The CDR3 runs to 14 residues. Germline V gene sequence: CDR1 SGDLS, CDR2 YYNGEE. The CDR3 sequence is CASGRTGTSAAQYF. CDR3 coding DNA: TGTGCCAGCGGACGGACAGGGACATCGGCGGCCCAGTACTTC.